This T cell receptor (beta chain) was documented in a study of Graves' ophthalmopathy and Graves' hyperthyroidism (dated by TCRdb to the late 2010s). Regarding the research as a whole: Peripheral blood samples were taken at the time of initial diagnosis, before any treatment was given. To explore V-J signatures distinguishing ophthalmopathy from hyperthyroidism, a discovery set of more than 95 patients (roughly 45 ophthalmopathy, over 55 stable hyperthyroidism) was enrolled. In several hyperthyroidism patients, the T-cell repertoires found in thyroid tissue were compared with those found in blood. Following sampling, methimazole starting at 30 mg daily was administered to hyperthyroidism patients, and high-dose intravenous methylprednisolone was administered to ophthalmopathy patients. In total, approximately 140 blood samples were TCR-sequenced: approximately 42 ophthalmopathy, some 75 hyperthyroidism and roughly 17 hyperthyroidism-to-ophthalmopathy patients. The study used TCR beta repertoire signatures to distinguish Graves' ophthalmopathy from Graves' hyperthyroidism and to predict progression to ophthalmopathy. An independent validation cohort comprised 18 hyperthyroidism patients and roughly 15 patients who later progressed from hyperthyroidism to ophthalmopathy.

Patients with ophthalmopathy had moderately to severely active disease, with a Clinical Activity Score of 3 or more, a NOSPECS grade of 4 or more, and a disease duration of less than 3 months. Anyone with other autoimmune diseases, uncontrolled infections, pregnancy or lactation was excluded from the study. Clinical symptoms, serum thyroxine, TRAb, thyroid ultrasound and orbital computed tomography formed the basis of the diagnosis. Ficoll-Paque density gradient centrifugation was used to isolate PBMCs from about 10 ml of fresh peripheral blood. Total RNA was extracted with Trizol reagent and quality-checked on an Agilent 2100 Bioanalyzer. The study at large found these results: In validation, the model predicted ophthalmopathy progression with about 71% sensitivity and 72% to 80% specificity; eleven to twelve predicted patients were CT-confirmed with GO in a median of approximately 6.5 months. Most expanded thyroid clonotypes with frequency above 0.001 were also detected in blood, suggesting blood repertoires may reflect the thyroid immune response. Sample size was not statistically predetermined, and group allocation was not concealed from the investigators. In cross-validation, the 13-signature model distinguished ophthalmopathy from stable hyperthyroidism with 85% to 90% sensitivity and about 81% specificity, and in the test set the corresponding values were approximately 79% and 70%.

For repertoire sequencing, the TCR beta CDR3 regions were amplified from RNA transcripts. HTBI primers and the Qiagen OneStep RT-PCR kit were used in a first-round RT-PCR, which was followed by a second-round multiplex PCR, size selection and purification. Sequencing of the libraries was carried out on an Illumina HiSeq2000 in paired-end mode with 100 bp reads. In the original analysis: Reads were processed with SOAPnuke, discarding reads with adapters, uncalled bases, mean Phred below 15, or no exact constant-primer or identifier match. COPE v1.2.5 was used to merge the high-quality paired reads. Each unique nucleotide sequence was treated as a clonotype, and MiTCR v1.1 was used to align the clonotypes to the IMGT TRB V, D and J references. The analysis was limited to V-J combinations with a frequency above 0.0001, which together covered roughly 99% of the repertoires. A TCR clonal expansion and chaos score per V-J combination was defined as the ratio of F50 clonal expansion to chaos observed in the TCRdist matrix. Welch's t-statistics and random forest were used to reduce the features to 10 to 15 V-J combinations, which were then used as input to a naive Bayes classifier. The Morisita-Horn index was used to measure how similar the thyroid and blood repertoires were. TCRdb reprocessing: public reads trimmed at Q25 with fastp, clones called with MiXCR, in-frame beta chains kept. One record per CDR3 amino acid sequence lists the most common genes and DNA. The V and J calls here are based on TCRdb, not the publication. The sample has about 740,000 distinct CDR3 sequences on record, 35% to 50% of them singletons. In total, the top ten clones hold 44% of the sample.

In the case of this clonotype: Its target antigen remains unknown. No base quality information exists; no much larger clone differs at one position.

CDR1 and CDR2 are drawn from the germline V gene: MGHDK, SYGVNS. Trimming removed 5 bases from V and 4 bases from J; the gene matches leave 7 bases unexplained. The CDR3 starts with the cysteine, ends with the phenylalanine, and has 15 residues. Only the CDR3 region is kept as DNA, spanning 45 bases read in frame from base 1. The rearrangement combines TRBV25-1 with TRBJ2-2; 7 of the junction bases match TRBD2. The sample taken for sequencing was peripheral blood. The receptor comes from an adult man with Graves' ophthalmopathy. The DNA sequence follows: TGTGCCAGCAGTTACTCCCTAGCGGTCACCGGGGAGCTGTTTTTT. Translated, this gives CASSYSLAVTGELFF.